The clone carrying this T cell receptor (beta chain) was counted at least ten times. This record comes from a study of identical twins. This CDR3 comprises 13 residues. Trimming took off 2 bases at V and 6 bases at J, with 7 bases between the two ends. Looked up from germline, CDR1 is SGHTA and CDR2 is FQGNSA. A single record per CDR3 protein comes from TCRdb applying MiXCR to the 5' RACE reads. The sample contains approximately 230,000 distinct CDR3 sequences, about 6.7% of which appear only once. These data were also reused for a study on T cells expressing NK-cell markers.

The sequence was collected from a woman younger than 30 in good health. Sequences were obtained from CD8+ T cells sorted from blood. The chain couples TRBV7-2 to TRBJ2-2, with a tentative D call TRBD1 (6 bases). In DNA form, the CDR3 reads TGTGCCAGCAGCTTAAACAGGGCCGGGGAGCTGTTTTTT. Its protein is CASSLNRAGELFF.